This TCR beta chain originates from a study of cytomegalovirus exposure and HLA in healthy donors. PCR amplification relied on 60 Vbeta primers (plus 13 Jbeta primers). Sequencing was performed with immunoSEQ multiplex PCR; in TCRdb, only in-frame clones are kept and a portion is missing. The sample holds about 160,000 clones, approximately 80% seen once. V lost 5 bases, J lost 1 base, and 17 bases lay in between. CDR3 length: 16 residues. Germline V gives CDR1 SEHNR, CDR2 FQNEAQ (reference sequence). In regard to this clone: Its antigen is not identified.

Findings and caveats of the study: Several V segments, TRBV6-2 and TRBV6-3 among them, could not be told apart and were dropped. Researchers reportedly found TCR beta sequences accurately predicted most subjects' HLA-A and HLA-B alleles.

The sequenced material came from PBMCs. J is TRBJ1-1 and V is TRBV7-9; weak D call: TRBD1 (6 bases). This sequence originates from a male donor in good health and CMV-seronegative. The CDR3 DNA follows: TGTGCCAGCAGCGCACCCTTCAGGGGCCGGAACACTGAAGCTTTCTTT. It specifies CASSAPFRGRNTEAFF. Drawing the rest from reference TRBV7-9 and TRBJ1-1, the complete variable domain is DTGVSQNPRHKITKRGQNVTFRCDPISEHNRLYWYRQTLGQGPEFLTYFQNEAQLEKSRLLSDRFSAERPKGSFSTLEIQRTEQGDSAMYLCASSAPFRGRNTEAFFGQGTRLTVV.